Listed below are T cell receptor beta chains from one sample, sequenced in a study of blood T cell repertoires in COVID-19. Assay used: immunoSEQ multiplex PCR; TCRdb lists only in-frame clones, some missing. The sample holds 200,000 to 250,000 clones; 90% are singletons and the top ten take roughly 0.95%. The source material was PBMCs or T cells enriched from blood (not recorded which). These receptors all stem from a man between 50 and 59 years old who had been exposed to COVID-19. CDR3s include the opening cysteine and the closing phenylalanine or tryptophan. The D gene is left open where the match is weak. Size values are once, few and many counts, or a class for expanded clones, and some rows have none.

D gene: -
J gene: TRBJ1-4
CDR3 length: 16
V gene: TRBV11-3
clone size: -
CDR3 DNA: TGTGCCAGCAGCCTTGGGACAAGTATAACTAATGAAAAACTGTTTTTT
CDR3 protein: CASSLGTSITNEKLFF

D gene: -
J gene: TRBJ1-1
CDR3 length: 14
V gene: TRBV7-3
clone size: -
CDR3 DNA: TGTGCCAGCAGCTTTCGGGGGACGGACACTGAAGCTTTCTTT
CDR3 protein: CASSFRGTDTEAFF

D gene: TRBD2
J gene: TRBJ2-1
CDR3 length: 15
V gene: TRBV24-1
clone size: -
CDR3 DNA: TGTGCCACGGGACTAGCGGGATGGGACTACAATGAGCAGTTCTTC
CDR3 protein: CATGLAGWDYNEQFF

D gene: -
J gene: TRBJ1-6
CDR3 length: 15
V gene: TRBV28
clone size: few
CDR3 DNA: TGTGCCAGCAGATACCGAACAGGGTGGAATTCACCCCTCCACTTT
CDR3 protein: CASRYRTGWNSPLHF

D gene: TRBD1
J gene: TRBJ1-2
CDR3 length: 15
V gene: TRBV9
clone size: -
CDR3 DNA: TGTGCCAGCAGCCATAGACAGGGGGCTTTCTATGGCTACACCTTC
CDR3 protein: CASSHRQGAFYGYTF

D gene: -
J gene: TRBJ1-6
CDR3 length: 15
V gene: TRBV2
clone size: -
CDR3 DNA: TGTGCCAGCAGTTTCATGAGCTCCTATAATTCACCCCTCCACTTT
CDR3 protein: CASSFMSSYNSPLHF

D gene: TRBD2
J gene: TRBJ2-7
CDR3 length: 14
V gene: TRBV5-1
clone size: -
CDR3 DNA: TGCGCCAGCAGCGGTAGCGGGGCGTCCTACGAGCAGTACTTC
CDR3 protein: CASSGSGASYEQYF

D gene: -
J gene: TRBJ1-1
CDR3 length: 15
V gene: TRBV5-1
clone size: once
CDR3 DNA: TGCGCCAGCAGCTTGGTCCCAGGGGCGAACACTGAAGCTTTCTTT
CDR3 protein: CASSLVPGANTEAFF

D gene: -
J gene: TRBJ1-4
CDR3 length: 13
V gene: TRBV12-3/TRBV12-4
clone size: -
CDR3 DNA: TGTGCCAGCACCCTGCGGGGTAATGAAAAACTGTTTTTT
CDR3 protein: CASTLRGNEKLFF

D gene: -
J gene: TRBJ1-1
CDR3 length: 16
V gene: TRBV5-1
clone size: -
CDR3 DNA: TGCGCCAGCAGCTTGGACGCCAGGGCAAAGAACACTGAAGCTTTCTTT
CDR3 protein: CASSLDARAKNTEAFF

D gene: -
J gene: TRBJ2-3
CDR3 length: 15
V gene: TRBV9
clone size: -
CDR3 DNA: TGTGCCAGCAGCGTAGTGGCAGGGTGGACAGATACGCAGTATTTT
CDR3 protein: CASSVVAGWTDTQYF

D gene: TRBD1
J gene: TRBJ1-2
CDR3 length: 16
V gene: TRBV28
clone size: -
CDR3 DNA: TGTGCCAGCAGTTTACCCGAACCGGGACAGGGCGAGGGCTACACCTTC
CDR3 protein: CASSLPEPGQGEGYTF

D gene: TRBD2
J gene: TRBJ2-1
CDR3 length: 15
V gene: TRBV28
clone size: -
CDR3 DNA: TGTGCCAGCAGTTTTCAGCTAGCGGGAGTAGATGAGCAGTTCTTC
CDR3 protein: CASSFQLAGVDEQFF

D gene: -
J gene: TRBJ1-1
CDR3 length: 13
V gene: TRBV6-5
clone size: -
CDR3 DNA: TGTGCCAGCAGTAAACCGGGAGAGGGGGAAGCTTTCTTT
CDR3 protein: CASSKPGEGEAFF

D gene: TRBD1
J gene: TRBJ2-5
CDR3 length: 15
V gene: TRBV5-1
clone size: -
CDR3 DNA: TGCGCCAGCAGCTTGTGGATAGGGGGCAGAGAGACCCAGTACTTC
CDR3 protein: CASSLWIGGRETQYF

D gene: -
J gene: TRBJ1-6
CDR3 length: 14
V gene: TRBV28
clone size: -
CDR3 DNA: TGTGCCAGCAGTTTATTCGCGGGGAATTCACCCCTCCACTTT
CDR3 protein: CASSLFAGNSPLHF

D gene: TRBD1
J gene: TRBJ2-7
CDR3 length: 16
V gene: TRBV28
clone size: -
CDR3 DNA: TGTGCCAGCAGTTTATTTGCAGGGGGCACATCCTACGAGCAGTACTTC
CDR3 protein: CASSLFAGGTSYEQYF

D gene: TRBD1
J gene: TRBJ1-5
CDR3 length: 15
V gene: TRBV5-4
clone size: -
CDR3 DNA: TGTGCCAGCAGCTTGGGGGGACAGGGGGATCAGCCCCAGCATTTT
CDR3 protein: CASSLGGQGDQPQHF

D gene: TRBD1
J gene: TRBJ1-4
CDR3 length: 13
V gene: TRBV9
clone size: few
CDR3 DNA: TGTGCCAGCAGCGTTGACAGGGGTGAAAAACTGTTTTTT
CDR3 protein: CASSVDRGEKLFF

D gene: TRBD1
J gene: TRBJ1-2
CDR3 length: 15
V gene: TRBV6-5
clone size: -
CDR3 DNA: TGTGCCAGCGGGATGAACCGGGACAGCAGCTATGGCTACACCTTC
CDR3 protein: CASGMNRDSSYGYTF

D gene: TRBD1
J gene: TRBJ2-3
CDR3 length: 15
V gene: TRBV18
clone size: -
CDR3 DNA: TGTGCCAGCTCACCAGGGCAGGGGGATCTAAATACGCAGTATTTT
CDR3 protein: CASSPGQGDLNTQYF

D gene: -
J gene: TRBJ2-1
CDR3 length: 15
V gene: TRBV3-1/TRBV3-2
clone size: -
CDR3 DNA: TGTGCCAGCAGTTCTCAGCCGGGACTCTACAATGAGCAGTTCTTC
CDR3 protein: CASSSQPGLYNEQFF

D gene: TRBD2
J gene: TRBJ2-3
CDR3 length: 15
V gene: TRBV4-2
clone size: -
CDR3 DNA: TGTGCCAGCAGCCGGGACTATCGCAGCACAGATACGCAGTATTTT
CDR3 protein: CASSRDYRSTDTQYF

D gene: -
J gene: TRBJ2-5
CDR3 length: 14
V gene: TRBV5-1
clone size: -
CDR3 DNA: TGCGCCAGCAGCTTGCTGGACTTACAAGAGACCCAGTACTTC
CDR3 protein: CASSLLDLQETQYF

D gene: -
J gene: TRBJ1-3
CDR3 length: 15
V gene: TRBV9
clone size: -
CDR3 DNA: TGTGCCAGCAGCCCAGACAGCTACTCTGGAAACACCATATATTTT
CDR3 protein: CASSPDSYSGNTIYF

D gene: -
J gene: TRBJ2-1
CDR3 length: 15
V gene: TRBV6-5
clone size: -
CDR3 DNA: TGTGCCAGCAGTTGGAACGGAGTTTCCTACAATGAGCAGTTCTTC
CDR3 protein: CASSWNGVSYNEQFF

D gene: TRBD2
J gene: TRBJ2-1
CDR3 length: 14
V gene: TRBV7-3
clone size: -
CDR3 DNA: TGTGCCAGCAGCTTCGGGACTAGCGGGAGTGAGCAGTTCTTC
CDR3 protein: CASSFGTSGSEQFF

D gene: TRBD1
J gene: TRBJ1-6
CDR3 length: 15
V gene: TRBV2
clone size: -
CDR3 DNA: TGTGCCAGCAGTGCTTTCGGGACAGGGGATTCACCCCTCCACTTT
CDR3 protein: CASSAFGTGDSPLHF

D gene: -
J gene: TRBJ1-2
CDR3 length: 13
V gene: TRBV6-7
clone size: few
CDR3 DNA: TGTGCCAGCAGTTATACAGTGAGCTATGGCTACACCTTC
CDR3 protein: CASSYTVSYGYTF

D gene: TRBD2
J gene: TRBJ2-3
CDR3 length: 16
V gene: TRBV5-1
clone size: -
CDR3 DNA: TGCGCCAGCAGCCTGGGACTAGCGGGAGTCTCAGATACGCAGTATTTT
CDR3 protein: CASSLGLAGVSDTQYF

D gene: TRBD1
J gene: TRBJ2-7
CDR3 length: 16
V gene: TRBV5-5
clone size: -
CDR3 DNA: TGTGCCAGCAGCGCCGTCGGGACAGGGGAACCCTACGAGCAGTACTTC
CDR3 protein: CASSAVGTGEPYEQYF

D gene: -
J gene: TRBJ1-2
CDR3 length: 15
V gene: TRBV28
clone size: -
CDR3 DNA: TGTGCCAGCAGTTTAAAGTTTAGAGGGAGCTATGGCTACACCTTC
CDR3 protein: CASSLKFRGSYGYTF

D gene: -
J gene: TRBJ1-1
CDR3 length: 13
V gene: TRBV5-1
clone size: once
CDR3 DNA: TGCGCCAGCACAGGGGTACTGAACACTGAAGCTTTCTTT
CDR3 protein: CASTGVLNTEAFF

D gene: -
J gene: TRBJ1-6
CDR3 length: 14
V gene: TRBV5-4
clone size: -
CDR3 DNA: TGTGCCAGCAGCGGGGGGTGGTCGGGATCACCCCTCCACTTT
CDR3 protein: CASSGGWSGSPLHF

D gene: -
J gene: TRBJ1-3
CDR3 length: 15
V gene: TRBV18
clone size: -
CDR3 DNA: TGTGCCAGCTCACCACGGGGGCGTACTGGAAACACCATATATTTT
CDR3 protein: CASSPRGRTGNTIYF

D gene: -
J gene: TRBJ2-4
CDR3 length: 13
V gene: TRBV5-1
clone size: once
CDR3 DNA: TGCGCCAGCAGCTTAGGCCCGGGGGACATTCAGTACTTC
CDR3 protein: CASSLGPGDIQYF

D gene: -
J gene: TRBJ2-3
CDR3 length: 14
V gene: TRBV9
clone size: -
CDR3 DNA: TGTGCCAGCAGCGTAGCAGGGAGCACAGATACGCAGTATTTT
CDR3 protein: CASSVAGSTDTQYF

D gene: -
J gene: TRBJ1-1
CDR3 length: 14
V gene: TRBV9
clone size: -
CDR3 DNA: TGTGCCAGCAGCCTCCGGGGCAGGGGCACTGAAGCTTTCTTT
CDR3 protein: CASSLRGRGTEAFF

D gene: TRBD1
J gene: TRBJ1-1
CDR3 length: 14
V gene: TRBV27
clone size: -
CDR3 DNA: TGTGCCAGCACCCCACAGGGGACCTACACTGAAGCTTTCTTT
CDR3 protein: CASTPQGTYTEAFF

D gene: -
J gene: TRBJ1-1
CDR3 length: 15
V gene: TRBV7-2
clone size: -
CDR3 DNA: TGTGCCAGCAGCTTAATGGGTGGAGGGAACACTGAAGCTTTCTTT
CDR3 protein: CASSLMGGGNTEAFF

D gene: TRBD2
J gene: TRBJ2-2
CDR3 length: 19
V gene: TRBV15
clone size: -
CDR3 DNA: TGTGCCACCAGCCGGTTTAGCAGGGGCGGACTAGCGTTCACCGGGGAGCTGTTTTTT
CDR3 protein: CATSRFSRGGLAFTGELFF

D gene: TRBD1
J gene: TRBJ2-7
CDR3 length: 14
V gene: TRBV5-6
clone size: -
CDR3 DNA: TGTGCCAGCAGCTTGGGACAGGGGAAATACGAGCAGTACTTC
CDR3 protein: CASSLGQGKYEQYF

D gene: TRBD1
J gene: TRBJ1-3
CDR3 length: 14
V gene: TRBV5-1
clone size: -
CDR3 DNA: TGCGCCAGCAGCTTGGGGACAGGGCAGGACACCATATATTTT
CDR3 protein: CASSLGTGQDTIYF

D gene: -
J gene: TRBJ1-6
CDR3 length: 14
V gene: TRBV20-1
clone size: -
CDR3 DNA: TGCAGTGCTAGTCGAGGAATTCAGATTGGTCCCCTCCACTTT
CDR3 protein: CSASRGIQIGPLHF

D gene: TRBD1
J gene: TRBJ1-5
CDR3 length: 16
V gene: TRBV24-1
clone size: once
CDR3 DNA: TGTGCCACCAGTGAAGGTGGACAGGGTCGTGAACAGCCCCAGCATTTT
CDR3 protein: CATSEGGQGREQPQHF

D gene: -
J gene: TRBJ1-4
CDR3 length: 14
V gene: TRBV28
clone size: -
CDR3 DNA: TGTGCCAGCAGTTTCGGGGGGACTAATGAAAAACTGTTTTTT
CDR3 protein: CASSFGGTNEKLFF

D gene: -
J gene: TRBJ2-3
CDR3 length: 15
V gene: TRBV2
clone size: -
CDR3 DNA: TGTGCCAACCAACTGGGGCTAGCGCCCACAGATACGCAGTATTTT
CDR3 protein: CANQLGLAPTDTQYF

D gene: TRBD1
J gene: TRBJ2-5
CDR3 length: 16
V gene: TRBV5-1
clone size: -
CDR3 DNA: TGCGCCAGCAGCTCCCCAGGGACAGGGACGGAGGAGACCCAGTACTTC
CDR3 protein: CASSSPGTGTEETQYF

D gene: -
J gene: TRBJ1-6
CDR3 length: 14
V gene: TRBV5-1
clone size: -
CDR3 DNA: TGCGCCAGCAGCCTAAGAGAGCCGAATTCACCCCTCCACTTT
CDR3 protein: CASSLREPNSPLHF